The source of this T cell receptor (beta chain) is a study of early T cells in non-severe SARS-CoV-2 infection. Regarding the study as a whole: Matching against VDJdb likely underestimated virus-specific expansions, favoring anti-spike CD8.

MiXCR, run by TCRdb on the 5' RACE reads, gives a single entry per CDR3 protein. Of 35,000 to 45,000 distinct CDR3 sequences listed, under 8% are singletons. CDR3 size: 14 residues. The germline V gene has CDR1 SSHAT and CDR2 FNYEAQ (reference sequence). This clonotype was counted at least ten times. What it recognizes is unknown. Germline is not matched at one junction end, which may reflect a read error. This material consisted of whole blood, taken at baseline. The chain combines TRBV7-7 with TRBJ2-7, with 8 bases fitting TRBD1. This TCR came from an adult who was a healthcare worker with PCR-confirmed SARS-CoV-2 infection or an uninfected control (not recorded which). The CDR3 loop reads CASSRGQGLHEQYF. CDR3 in DNA: TGTGCTAGCAGCCGCGGACAGGGTCTTCACGAGCAGTACTTC.